This TCR beta chain was captured by sequencing in a study of beta chain features in type 1 diabetes. Study results and caveats: Moderate but significant shortening of TCRB CDR3s was recorded in all four CD4+ subsets from Type 1 diabetes patients. HLA influence on TCRB rearrangement stayed unresolved here.

J gave up 4 bases and V 8 bases, and 7 bases lay outside the gene matches. Germline CDR1 and CDR2: PRHDT and FYEKMQ (reference sequence). The CDR3 loop spans 14 amino acids. This clone was observed a handful of times. Its antigen remains unknown. Reverse transcription of all isolated RNA meant that expressed TCRB transcripts were sequenced. The data were produced by immunoSEQ multiplex PCR, yet TCRdb's version contains in-frame clones alone and is incomplete. This sample carries roughly 340,000 clones, around an eighth of them seen once, and the ten largest clones take about 0.016%. The sample comprised naive CD4+ T cells from blood. The TCR comes from a woman under 30 with type 1 diabetes. The chain links TRBV13 to TRBJ2-5; 10 nucleotides line up with TRBD1. The CDR3 nucleotides are TGTGCCAGCCAAACGACAGGGGGCCGAGAGACCCAGTACTTC. This sequence encodes CASQTTGGRETQYF.